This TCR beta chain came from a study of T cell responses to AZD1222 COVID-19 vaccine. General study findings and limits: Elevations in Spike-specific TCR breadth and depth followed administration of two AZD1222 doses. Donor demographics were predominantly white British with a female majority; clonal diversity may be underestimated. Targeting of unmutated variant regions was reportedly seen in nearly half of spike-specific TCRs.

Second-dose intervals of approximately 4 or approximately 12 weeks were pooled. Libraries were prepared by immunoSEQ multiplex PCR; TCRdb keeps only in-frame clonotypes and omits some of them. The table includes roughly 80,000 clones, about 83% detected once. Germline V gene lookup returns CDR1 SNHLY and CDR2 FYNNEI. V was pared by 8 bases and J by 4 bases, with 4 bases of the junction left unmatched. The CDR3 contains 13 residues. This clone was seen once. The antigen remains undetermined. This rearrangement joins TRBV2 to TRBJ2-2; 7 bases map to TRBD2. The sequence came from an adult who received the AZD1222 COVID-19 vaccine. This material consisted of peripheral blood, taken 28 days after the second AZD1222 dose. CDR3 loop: CASGEGVTGELFF. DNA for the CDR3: TGTGCCAGCGGGGAGGGAGTCACCGGGGAGCTGTTTTTT.